This T cell receptor beta chain derives from a study of blood T cell repertoires in COVID-19. Study context: From the United States, Italy and Spain came samples of acute and convalescent COVID-19.

CDR1 is SEHNR, CDR2 FQNEAQ, per germline (reference sequence). Trimming took 2 bases from V and 7 from J, leaving 15 bases between them. This CDR3 has 14 residues. Per the original data handling: Reference gene primer amplification gave estimated nucleated cell counts. Method: immunoSEQ multiplex PCR; TCRdb's copy keeps in-frame clones and lacks some. Clone size and the V and J calls come from that table; the DNA yielded D and trimming. The data contain about 160,000 clones, less than 90% of them singletons. The receptor's source is a man younger than 35 with active or convalescent COVID-19. Sequenced: peripheral blood. The chain has TRBV7-9 and TRBJ2-7; D might be TRBD1 (6 bases). The CDR3 protein is CASSLTRGLGEQYF. The CDR3 coding sequence is TGTGCCAGCAGCTTAACTAGGGGGTTAGGGGAGCAGTACTTC.